These 15 T cell receptor beta chains originate from one sample sequenced in a study of T-cell memory formation after mild COVID-19. TCRdb redid the calling of the 5' RACE reads with MiXCR, one entry per CDR3 protein. The sample shows more than 75,000 distinct CDR3 sequences, around a quarter of them seen only once. The sample comprised PBMCs or a T cell subset sorted from them (not recorded which). Receptor source: a man aged 18-30 years who had mild COVID-19 (a few samples of this study predate the infection). Cell type and time point are not known.

This clonotype has a handful of counts. This chain joins TRBV12-3 or TRBV12-4 and TRBJ2-3, with 7 positions matching TRBD2. Trimming took 3 bases from V and 5 from J; bases not matched to a gene: 8. The CDR3 is made up of 15 amino acids. CDR3 in DNA: TGTGCCAGCAGTTTCATCTGGGGGGGGGGAGATACGCAGTATTTT. Its protein product is CASSFIWGGGDTQYF.

This clonotype was seen only a few times. The rearrangement uses TRBV5-1 and TRBJ2-1; D might be TRBD1 or TRBD2, each matching 5 bases. This CDR3 has 16 residues. Germline V gives CDR1 SGHRS, CDR2 YFSETQ. Trimming cost V 4 bases and J 1 base, with 15 bases left between them. Written as DNA, the CDR3 is TGCGCCAGCAGCGGCGCAAGGGACCCGTCCTACAATGAGCAGTTCTTC. Translating it yields CASSGARDPSYNEQFF.

By its share, this clonotype is medium-sized. The rearrangement uses TRBV5-5 and TRBJ2-1; the match to TRBD2 covers 10 bases. After removal of 2 bases from V and 6 bases from J, the junction contained 5 bases not matched to a gene. Germline assignment: CDR1 SGHKS and CDR2 YYEKEE (reference sequence). The CDR3 is 15 residues long. The CDR3: CASSFLSGGINEQFF. The CDR3 region has the DNA TGTGCCAGCAGCTTTCTTAGCGGGGGGATCAATGAGCAGTTCTTC.

V usage is TRBV6-1 and J usage is TRBJ2-1; D not certain. Germline V gives CDR1 MNHNS, CDR2 SASEGT. The CDR3 totals 13 residues. With 6 bases removed from V and 5 bases from J, the gap between germline ends came to 11 bases. Here the CDR3 reads CASSLRTHNEQFF. CDR3 nucleotide sequence: TGTGCCAGCAGCCTACGGACCCACAATGAGCAGTTCTTC.

The chain is built from TRBV7-8 and TRBJ2-7, with D uncertain. Germline assignment: CDR1 SGHVS and CDR2 FQNEAQ. CDR3 length: 14 residues. V lost 2 bases, J lost 0 bases, and 8 bases lay in between. The CDR3 here is CASSLWASSYEQYV. The CDR3 DNA is TGTGCCAGCAGCTTATGGGCGAGCTCCTACGAGCAGTACGTC.

The chain is built from TRBV27 and TRBJ1-1; the match to TRBD1 covers 10 bases. With V trimmed by 6 bases and J by 5 bases, 3 bases remained unmatched. CDR3 size: 13 residues. Germline V CDR1 and CDR2: MNHEY, SMNVEV (reference sequence). CDR3 sequence (DNA): TGTGCCAGCAGGGGGACAGGGGATACTGAAGCTTTCTTT. Its translation is CASRGTGDTEAFF.

Only a few counts were recorded for this clonotype. V is TRBV7-3 and J is TRBJ2-5; 8 nucleotides align to TRBD1. Germline CDR1 reads SGHTA; CDR2 reads FQGTGA. This CDR3 is built from 15 residues. V lost 2 bases and J lost 3; bases outside the gene matches: 5. CDR3: CASSLSQGVEETQYF. CDR3 coding DNA: TGTGCCAGCAGCTTATCACAGGGGGTGGAAGAGACCCAGTACTTC.

The chain couples TRBV6-5 to TRBJ2-3, with 9 positions matching TRBD1. Germline V gene data show CDR1 as MNHEY and CDR2 as SVGAGI. The CDR3 consists of 14 residues. After removal of 1 base from V and 5 bases from J, the junction contained 1 base not matched to a gene. The CDR3 here is CASSYWTGEDTQYF. DNA for the CDR3: TGTGCCAGCAGTTACTGGACAGGGGAAGATACGCAGTATTTT.

DNA of the CDR3: TGCAGCGTTACGGACAACGACTCTCTGTATGGCTACACCTTC. As protein: CSVTDNDSLYGYTF. This chain links TRBV29-1 with TRBJ1-2, with D tentatively TRBD1 (5 bases). Germline CDR1 is SQVTM and CDR2 is ANQGSEA. CDR3 length equals 14 residues. Trimming cost V 5 bases and J 5 bases, with 18 bases left between them.

This chain links TRBV3-1 with TRBJ2-1; D uncertain. CDR3 length: 16 residues. Trimming pared 4 bases from V and 4 bases from J, leaving 17 bases between. Germline values: CDR1 LGHDT, CDR2 YNNKEL (reference sequence). The CDR3 sequence: CASSRSRADAYNEQFF. CDR3 sequence (DNA): TGTGCCAGCAGCCGGAGTCGTGCTGACGCTTACAATGAGCAGTTCTTC.

This clonotype was detected only a few times. V is TRBV6-2 or TRBV6-3 and J is TRBJ1-2; D might be TRBD1 (5 bases). V was pared by 5 bases and J by 5 bases, with 18 bases between. CDR1 and CDR2 (germline): MNHEY, SVGEGT. CDR3 length: 15 residues. As DNA, the CDR3 is TGTGCCAGCAGTACCGGACCCCCAGGGAGTTATGGCTACACCTTC. Translating it yields CASSTGPPGSYGYTF.

This clonotype has ten or more counts. V is TRBV11-1 and J is TRBJ2-1; no reliable D call. CDR3 length: 12 amino acids. The germline V gene encodes CDR1 SGHAT and CDR2 FQDESV (reference sequence). Trimming stripped 5 bases from V and 5 bases from J, with 7 bases between. The CDR3 DNA reads TGTGCCAGCAGCCGAGGAGACAATGAGCAGTTCTTC. Protein: CASSRGDNEQFF.

This clonotype has more than one count but fewer than ten. The chain uses TRBV12-3 or TRBV12-4 and TRBJ2-1; D is uncertain. This CDR3 is 12 amino acids long. V was cut by 5 bases and J by 9 bases, with 11 bases left in between. CDR3 loop: CASSPGGGEQFF. The DNA of the CDR3 is TGTGCCAGCAGTCCCGGTGGCGGTGAGCAGTTCTTC.

This chain uses TRBV7-9 with TRBJ2-3; 7 bases are shared with TRBD2. Germline loops: CDR1 SEHNR, CDR2 FQNEAQ (reference sequence). V dropped 0 bases and J dropped 0; count of bases not matched to a gene: 3. The CDR3 has 16 residues. As DNA, the CDR3 is TGTGCCAGCAGCTTAGCAGCAGCGGGGAGCACAGATACGCAGTATTTT. Protein sequence: CASSLAAAGSTDTQYF.

This clonotype showed up just a few times. V usage is TRBV29-1 and J usage is TRBJ1-2, with D uncertain. V was pared by 0 bases and J by 4 bases, with 9 bases between. CDR3 length equals 13 residues. Germline values: CDR1 SQVTM, CDR2 ANQGSEA. The CDR3 nucleotides are TGCAGCGTTGAAGATCCCGAAAGCTATGGCTACACCTTC. Amino acids: CSVEDPESYGYTF.